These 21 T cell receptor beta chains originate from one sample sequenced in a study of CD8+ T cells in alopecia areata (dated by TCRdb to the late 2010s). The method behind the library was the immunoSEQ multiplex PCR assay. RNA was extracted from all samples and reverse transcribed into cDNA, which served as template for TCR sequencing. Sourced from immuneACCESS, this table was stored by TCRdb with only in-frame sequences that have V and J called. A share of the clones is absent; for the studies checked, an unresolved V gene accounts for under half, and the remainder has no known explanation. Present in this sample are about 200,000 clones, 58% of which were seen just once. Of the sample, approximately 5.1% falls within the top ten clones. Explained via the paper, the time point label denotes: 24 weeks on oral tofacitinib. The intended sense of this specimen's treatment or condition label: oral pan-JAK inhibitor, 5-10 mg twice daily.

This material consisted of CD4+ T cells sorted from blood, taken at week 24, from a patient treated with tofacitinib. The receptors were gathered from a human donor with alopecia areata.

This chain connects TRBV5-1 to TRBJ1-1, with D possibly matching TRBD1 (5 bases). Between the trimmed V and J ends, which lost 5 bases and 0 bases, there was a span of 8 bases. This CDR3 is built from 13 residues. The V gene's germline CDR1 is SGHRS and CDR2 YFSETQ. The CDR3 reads CASSMTVNTEAFF. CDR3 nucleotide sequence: TGCGCCAGCAGTATGACAGTGAACACTGAAGCTTTCTTT.

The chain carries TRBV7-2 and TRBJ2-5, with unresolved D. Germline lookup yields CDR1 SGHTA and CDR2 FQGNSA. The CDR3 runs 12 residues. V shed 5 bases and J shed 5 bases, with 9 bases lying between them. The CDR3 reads CASSVTVETQYF. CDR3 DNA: TGTGCCAGCAGCGTTACCGTTGAGACCCAGTACTTC.

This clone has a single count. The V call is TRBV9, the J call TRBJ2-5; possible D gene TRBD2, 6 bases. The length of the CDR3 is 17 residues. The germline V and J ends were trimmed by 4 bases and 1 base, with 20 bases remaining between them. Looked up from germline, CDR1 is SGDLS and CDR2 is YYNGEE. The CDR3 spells CASSPVGTDYFQETQYF. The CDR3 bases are TGTGCCAGCAGCCCCGTGGGGACGGACTATTTCCAAGAGACCCAGTACTTC. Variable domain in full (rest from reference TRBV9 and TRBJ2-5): DSGVTQTPKHLITATGQRVTLRCSPRSGDLSVYWYQQSLDQGLQFLIQYYNGEERAKGNILERFSAQQFPDLHSELNLSSLELGDSALYFCASSPVGTDYFQETQYFGPGTRLLVL.

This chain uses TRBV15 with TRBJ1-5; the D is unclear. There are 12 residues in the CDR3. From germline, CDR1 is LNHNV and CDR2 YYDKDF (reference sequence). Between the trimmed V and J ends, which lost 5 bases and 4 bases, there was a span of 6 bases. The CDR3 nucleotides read TGTGCCACCAGCGGCCATAATCAGCCCCAGCATTTT. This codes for CATSGHNQPQHF.

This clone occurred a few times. The CDR3 DNA reads as TGTGCCAGCGCCTCGCAGTCCGGGACTAGCGCCTACGAGCAGTACTTC. It yields the protein CASASQSGTSAYEQYF. J is TRBJ2-7 and V is TRBV28, with 10 bases aligning to TRBD2. The CDR3 is 16 amino acids. Germline CDR1 and CDR2: MDHEN and SYDVKM. V shed 8 bases, J shed 2 bases, and the junction held 12 bases outside the gene matches.

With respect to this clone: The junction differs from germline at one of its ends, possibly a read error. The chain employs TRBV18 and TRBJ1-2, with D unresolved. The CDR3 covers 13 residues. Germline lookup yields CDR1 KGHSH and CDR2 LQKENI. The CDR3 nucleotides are TGTACCAGCTCAGCGAACCATAACTATGGCTACACCTTC. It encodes CTSSANHNYGYTF.

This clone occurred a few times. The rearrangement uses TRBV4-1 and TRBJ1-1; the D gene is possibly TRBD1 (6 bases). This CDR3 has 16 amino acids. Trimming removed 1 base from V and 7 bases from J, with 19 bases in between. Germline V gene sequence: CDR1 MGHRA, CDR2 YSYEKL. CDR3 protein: CASSQVLRDRKVEAFF. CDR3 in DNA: TGCGCCAGCAGCCAAGTATTGCGTGACAGGAAGGTTGAAGCTTTCTTT.

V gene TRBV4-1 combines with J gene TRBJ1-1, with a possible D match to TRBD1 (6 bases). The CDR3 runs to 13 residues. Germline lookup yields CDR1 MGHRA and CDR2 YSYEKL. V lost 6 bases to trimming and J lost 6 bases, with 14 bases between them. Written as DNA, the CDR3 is TGCGCCAGCAGACGACAGGAAGGGTCTGAAGCTTTCTTT. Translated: CASRRQEGSEAFF.

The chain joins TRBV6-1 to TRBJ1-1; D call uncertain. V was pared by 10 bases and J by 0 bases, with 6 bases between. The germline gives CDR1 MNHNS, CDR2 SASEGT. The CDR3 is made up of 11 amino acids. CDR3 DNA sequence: TGTGCCATTGACTTGAACACTGAAGCTTTCTTT. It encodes CAIDLNTEAFF.

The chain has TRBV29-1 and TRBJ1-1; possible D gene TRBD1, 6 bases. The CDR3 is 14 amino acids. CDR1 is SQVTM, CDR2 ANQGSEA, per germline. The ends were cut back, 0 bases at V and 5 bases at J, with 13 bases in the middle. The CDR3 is CSVEDGRGLTEAFF. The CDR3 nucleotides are TGCAGCGTTGAAGACGGGCGGGGGCTGACTGAAGCTTTCTTT.

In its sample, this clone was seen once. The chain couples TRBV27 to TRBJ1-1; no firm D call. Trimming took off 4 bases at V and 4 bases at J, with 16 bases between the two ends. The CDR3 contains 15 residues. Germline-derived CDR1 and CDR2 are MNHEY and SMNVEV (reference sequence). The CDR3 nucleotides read TGTGCCAGCAGTTCCCGCCCGGCCGTAGTCACTGAAGCTTTCTTT. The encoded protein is CASSSRPAVVTEAFF.

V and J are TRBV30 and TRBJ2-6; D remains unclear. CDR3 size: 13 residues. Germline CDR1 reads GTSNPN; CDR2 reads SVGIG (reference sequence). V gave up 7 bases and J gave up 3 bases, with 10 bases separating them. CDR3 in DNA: TGTGCCTCCTGGTGGGTTGGGGCCAACGTCCTGACTTTC. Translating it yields CASWWVGANVLTF.

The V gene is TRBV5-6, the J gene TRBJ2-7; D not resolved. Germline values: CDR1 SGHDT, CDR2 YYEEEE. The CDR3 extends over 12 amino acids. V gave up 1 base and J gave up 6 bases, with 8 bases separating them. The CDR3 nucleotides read TGTGCCAGCAGCTTGAACAGAGGCGAGCAGTACTTC. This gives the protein CASSLNRGEQYF. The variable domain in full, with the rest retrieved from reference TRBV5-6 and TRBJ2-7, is DAGVTQSPTHLIKTRGQQVTLRCSPKSGHDTVSWYQQALGQGPQFIFQYYEEEERQRGNFPDRFSGHQFPNYSSELNVNALLLGDSALYLCASSLNRGEQYFGPGTRLTVT.

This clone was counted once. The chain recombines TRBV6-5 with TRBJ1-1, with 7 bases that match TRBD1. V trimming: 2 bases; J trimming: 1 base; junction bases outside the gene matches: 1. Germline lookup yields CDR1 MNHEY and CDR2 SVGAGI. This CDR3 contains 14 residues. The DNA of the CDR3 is TGTGCCAGCAGTTACCGGGACAGGAACACTGAAGCTTTCTTT. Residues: CASSYRDRNTEAFF.

The CDR3 DNA reads as TGTGCCAGCAGCTTGATCTCCAGGACCACTGAAGCTTTCTTT. Protein product: CASSLISRTTEAFF. The genes are TRBV5-6 and TRBJ1-1; D not resolved. CDR3 length: 14 amino acids. CDR1 SGHDT and CDR2 YYEEEE come from the germline V gene. Trimming shortened V by 1 base and J by 4 bases, and 11 bases separated the two germline ends.

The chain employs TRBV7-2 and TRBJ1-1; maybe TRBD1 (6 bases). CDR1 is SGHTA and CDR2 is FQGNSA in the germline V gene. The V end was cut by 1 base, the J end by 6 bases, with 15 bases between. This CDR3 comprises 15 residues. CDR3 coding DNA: TGTGCCAGCAGCTTAGATTTGGGCAGGGGCGCTGAAGCTTTCTTT. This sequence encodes CASSLDLGRGAEAFF.

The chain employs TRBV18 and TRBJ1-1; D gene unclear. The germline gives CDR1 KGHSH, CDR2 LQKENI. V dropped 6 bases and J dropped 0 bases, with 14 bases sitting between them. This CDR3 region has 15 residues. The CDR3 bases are TGTGCCAGCTCCCCCGGTAGCGGCATGAACACTGAAGCTTTCTTT. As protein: CASSPGSGMNTEAFF.

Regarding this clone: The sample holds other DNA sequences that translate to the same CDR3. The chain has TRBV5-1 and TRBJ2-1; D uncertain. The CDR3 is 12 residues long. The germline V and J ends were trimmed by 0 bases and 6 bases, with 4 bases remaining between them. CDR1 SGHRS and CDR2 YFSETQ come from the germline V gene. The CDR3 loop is CASSLGGNEQFF. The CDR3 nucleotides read TGCGCCAGCAGCTTGGGGGGCAATGAGCAGTTCTTC.

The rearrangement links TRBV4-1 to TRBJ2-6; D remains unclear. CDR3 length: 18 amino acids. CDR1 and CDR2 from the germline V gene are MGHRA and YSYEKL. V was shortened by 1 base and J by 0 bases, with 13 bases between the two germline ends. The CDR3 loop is CASSQVRKANSGANVLTF. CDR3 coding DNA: TGCGCCAGCAGCCAAGTTCGGAAGGCGAACTCTGGGGCCAACGTCCTGACTTTC.

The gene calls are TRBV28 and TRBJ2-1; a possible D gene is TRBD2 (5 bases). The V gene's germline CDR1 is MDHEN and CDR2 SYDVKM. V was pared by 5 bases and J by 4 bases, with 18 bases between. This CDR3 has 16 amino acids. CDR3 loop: CASSPTGNRAYNEQFF. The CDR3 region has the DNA TGTGCCAGCAGTCCCACCGGGAACCGCGCATACAATGAGCAGTTCTTC.

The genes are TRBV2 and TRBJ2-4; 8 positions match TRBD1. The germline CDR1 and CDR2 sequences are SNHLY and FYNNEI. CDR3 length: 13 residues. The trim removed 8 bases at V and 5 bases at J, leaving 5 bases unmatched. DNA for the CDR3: TGTGCCAGCGGGCAGGGGGCTGAAAACATTCAGTACTTC. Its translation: CASGQGAENIQYF.